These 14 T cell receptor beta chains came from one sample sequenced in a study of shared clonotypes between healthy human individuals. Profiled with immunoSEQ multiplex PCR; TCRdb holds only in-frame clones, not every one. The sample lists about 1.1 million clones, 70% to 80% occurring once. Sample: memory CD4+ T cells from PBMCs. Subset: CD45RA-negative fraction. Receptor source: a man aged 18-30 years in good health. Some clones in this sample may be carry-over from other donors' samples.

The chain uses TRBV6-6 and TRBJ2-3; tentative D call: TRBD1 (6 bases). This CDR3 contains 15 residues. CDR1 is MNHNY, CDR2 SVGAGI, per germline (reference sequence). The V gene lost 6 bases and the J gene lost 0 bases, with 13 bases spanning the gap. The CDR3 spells CASRPRGGSTDTQYF. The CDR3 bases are TGTGCCAGCAGACCCCGTGGGGGCAGCACAGATACGCAGTATTTT.

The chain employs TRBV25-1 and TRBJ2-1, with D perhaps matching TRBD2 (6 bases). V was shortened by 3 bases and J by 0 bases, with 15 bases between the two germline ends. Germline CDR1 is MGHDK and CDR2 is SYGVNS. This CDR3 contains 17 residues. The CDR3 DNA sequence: TGTGCCAGCAGTGATTTATCTCGGGGGAGCTCCTACAATGAGCAGTTCTTC. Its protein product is CASSDLSRGSSYNEQFF.

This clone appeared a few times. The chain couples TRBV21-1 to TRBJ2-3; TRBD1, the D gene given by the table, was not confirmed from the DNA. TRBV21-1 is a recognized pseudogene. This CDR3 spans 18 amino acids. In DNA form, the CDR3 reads TGTGCCAGCAGCCCTCTGACAGGGGGTATCCCCACCGAAGATACGCAGTATTTT. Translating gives CASSPLTGGIPTEDTQYF.

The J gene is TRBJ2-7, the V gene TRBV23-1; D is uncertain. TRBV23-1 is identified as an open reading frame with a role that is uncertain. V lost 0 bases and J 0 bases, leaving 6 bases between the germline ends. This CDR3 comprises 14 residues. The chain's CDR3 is CASSQSGISYEQYF. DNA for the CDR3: TGCGCCAGCAGTCAATCTGGGATCTCCTACGAGCAGTACTTC.

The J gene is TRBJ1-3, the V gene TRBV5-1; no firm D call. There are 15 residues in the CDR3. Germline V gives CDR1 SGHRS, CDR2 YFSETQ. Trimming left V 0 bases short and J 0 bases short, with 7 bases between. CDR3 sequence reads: CASSLASYSGNTIYF. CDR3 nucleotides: TGCGCCAGCAGCTTGGCATCCTACTCTGGAAACACCATATATTTT.

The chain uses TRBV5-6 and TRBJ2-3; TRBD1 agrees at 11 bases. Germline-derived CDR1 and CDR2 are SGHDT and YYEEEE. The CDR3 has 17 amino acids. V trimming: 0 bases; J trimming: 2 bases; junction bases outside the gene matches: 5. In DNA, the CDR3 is TGTGCCAGCAGCTTGGCGGGACAGGGGGTCTACACAGATACGCAGTATTTT. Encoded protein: CASSLAGQGVYTDTQYF.

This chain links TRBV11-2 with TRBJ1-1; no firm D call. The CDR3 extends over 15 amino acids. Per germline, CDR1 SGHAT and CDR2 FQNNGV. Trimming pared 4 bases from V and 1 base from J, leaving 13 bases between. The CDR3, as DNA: TGTGCCAGCAGCTCTCCGGCGGAGGGGAACACTGAAGCTTTCTTT. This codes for CASSSPAEGNTEAFF. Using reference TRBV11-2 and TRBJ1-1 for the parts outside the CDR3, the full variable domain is EAGVAQSPRYKIIEKRQSVAFWCNPISGHATLYWYQQILGQGPKLLIQFQNNGVVDDSQLPKDRFSAERLKGVDSTLKIQPAKLEDSAVYLCASSSPAEGNTEAFFGQGTRLTVV.

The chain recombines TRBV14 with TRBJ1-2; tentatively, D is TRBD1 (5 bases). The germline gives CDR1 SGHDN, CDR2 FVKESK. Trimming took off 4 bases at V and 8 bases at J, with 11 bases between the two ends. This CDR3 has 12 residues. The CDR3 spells CASSRAGWGYTF. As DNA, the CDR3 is TGTGCCAGCAGCCGGGCAGGGTGGGGCTACACCTTC.

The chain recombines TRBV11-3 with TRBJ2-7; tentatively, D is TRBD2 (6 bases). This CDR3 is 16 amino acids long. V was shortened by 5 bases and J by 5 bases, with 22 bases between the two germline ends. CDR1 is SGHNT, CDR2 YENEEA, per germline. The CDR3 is CASSPGFVGSRNEQYF. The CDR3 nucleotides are TGTGCCAGCAGCCCAGGGTTCGTCGGGAGTAGGAACGAGCAGTACTTC.

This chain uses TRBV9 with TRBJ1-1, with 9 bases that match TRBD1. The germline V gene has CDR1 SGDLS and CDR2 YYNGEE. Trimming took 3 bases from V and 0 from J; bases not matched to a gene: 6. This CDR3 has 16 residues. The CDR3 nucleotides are TGTGCCAGCAGCGCCGGGACAGGGTTCATGAACACTGAAGCTTTCTTT. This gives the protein CASSAGTGFMNTEAFF.

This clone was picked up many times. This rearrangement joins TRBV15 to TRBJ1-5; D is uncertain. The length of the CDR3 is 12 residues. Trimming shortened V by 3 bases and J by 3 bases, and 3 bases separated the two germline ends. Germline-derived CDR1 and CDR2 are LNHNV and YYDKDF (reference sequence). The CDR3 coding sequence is TGTGCCACCAGCAGGAACAATCAGCCCCAGCATTTT. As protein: CATSRNNQPQHF.

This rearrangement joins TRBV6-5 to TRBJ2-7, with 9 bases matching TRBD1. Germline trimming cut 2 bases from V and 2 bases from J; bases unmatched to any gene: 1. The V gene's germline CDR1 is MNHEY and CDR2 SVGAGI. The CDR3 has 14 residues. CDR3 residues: CASSYGTGTYEQYF. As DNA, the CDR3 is TGTGCCAGCAGTTACGGGACAGGGACCTACGAGCAGTACTTC.

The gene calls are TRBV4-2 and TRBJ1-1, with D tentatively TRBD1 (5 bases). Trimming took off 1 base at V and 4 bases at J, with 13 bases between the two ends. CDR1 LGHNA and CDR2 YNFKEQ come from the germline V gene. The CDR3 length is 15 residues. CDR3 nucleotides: TGTGCCAGCAGCCAAGCGGAGGGGATGGTCACTGAAGCTTTCTTT. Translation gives CASSQAEGMVTEAFF.

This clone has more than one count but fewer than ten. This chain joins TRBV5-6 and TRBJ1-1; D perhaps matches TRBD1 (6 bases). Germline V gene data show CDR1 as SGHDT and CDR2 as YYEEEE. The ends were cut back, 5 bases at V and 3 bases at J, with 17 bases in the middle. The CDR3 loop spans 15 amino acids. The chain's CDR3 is CASRGGAGRDTEAFF. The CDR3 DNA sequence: TGTGCCAGCAGGGGGGGCGCGGGCCGTGACACTGAAGCTTTCTTT.